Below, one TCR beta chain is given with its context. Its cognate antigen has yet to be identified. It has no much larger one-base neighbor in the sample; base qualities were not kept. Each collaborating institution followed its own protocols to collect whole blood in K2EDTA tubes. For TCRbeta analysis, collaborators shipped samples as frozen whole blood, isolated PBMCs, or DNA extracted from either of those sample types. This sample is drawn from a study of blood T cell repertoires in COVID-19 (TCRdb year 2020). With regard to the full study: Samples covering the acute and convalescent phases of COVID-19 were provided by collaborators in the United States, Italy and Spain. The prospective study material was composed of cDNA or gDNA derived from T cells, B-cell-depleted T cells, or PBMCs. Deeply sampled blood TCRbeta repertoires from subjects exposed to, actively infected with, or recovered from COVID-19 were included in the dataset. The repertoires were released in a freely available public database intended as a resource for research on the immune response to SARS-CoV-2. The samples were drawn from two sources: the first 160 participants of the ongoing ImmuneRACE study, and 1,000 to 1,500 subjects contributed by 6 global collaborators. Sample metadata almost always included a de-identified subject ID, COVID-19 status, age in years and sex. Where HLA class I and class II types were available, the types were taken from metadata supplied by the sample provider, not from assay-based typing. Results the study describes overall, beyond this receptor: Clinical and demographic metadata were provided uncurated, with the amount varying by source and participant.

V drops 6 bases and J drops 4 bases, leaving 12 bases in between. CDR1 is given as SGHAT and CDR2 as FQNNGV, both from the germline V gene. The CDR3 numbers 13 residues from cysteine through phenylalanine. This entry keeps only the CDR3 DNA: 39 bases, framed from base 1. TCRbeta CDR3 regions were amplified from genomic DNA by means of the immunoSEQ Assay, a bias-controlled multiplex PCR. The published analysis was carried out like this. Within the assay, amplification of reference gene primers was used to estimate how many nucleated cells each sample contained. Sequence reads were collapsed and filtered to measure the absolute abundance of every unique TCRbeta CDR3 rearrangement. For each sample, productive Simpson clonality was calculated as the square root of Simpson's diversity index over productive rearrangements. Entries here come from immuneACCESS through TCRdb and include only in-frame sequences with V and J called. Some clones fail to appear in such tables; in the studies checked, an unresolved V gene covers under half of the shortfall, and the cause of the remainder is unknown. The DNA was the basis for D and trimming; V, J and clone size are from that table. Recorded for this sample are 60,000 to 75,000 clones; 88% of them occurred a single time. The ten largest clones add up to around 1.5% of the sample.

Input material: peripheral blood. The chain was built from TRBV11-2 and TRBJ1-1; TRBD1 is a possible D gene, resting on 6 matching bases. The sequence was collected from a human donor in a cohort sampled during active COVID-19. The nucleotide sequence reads TGTGCCAGCAGAGACAGGTGGACCACTGAAGCTTTCTTT. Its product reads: CASRDRWTTEAFF.